This T cell receptor (beta chain) emerged from a study of blood T cell repertoires in COVID-19. The CDR3 is 16 amino acids. V was pared by 2 bases and J by 1 base, with 5 bases of the junction left unmatched. Germline V gene sequence: CDR1 SGHTA, CDR2 FQGNSA. In the authors' workflow: The assay estimated nucleated cells by amplifying reference gene primers. TCRdb keeps only in-frame clones here, not all; method: immunoSEQ multiplex PCR. D and trimming were read from the DNA, whereas the V and J calls and clone size are those reported in that table. The sample consists of 200,000 to 300,000 clones, around four fifths of them appearing once.

The material sequenced was peripheral blood. The chain carries TRBV7-2 and TRBJ1-1; TRBD1 aligns across 9 bases. The receptor comes from a woman aged 60 to 75 with active or convalescent COVID-19. The CDR3 nucleotides read TGTGCCAGCAGCTTATGGGGACAGGGAAGGAACACTGAAGCTTTCTTT. Translating it yields CASSLWGQGRNTEAFF. Full variable domain (remainder filled in from reference TRBV7-2 and TRBJ1-1): GAGVSQSPSNKVTEKGKDVELRCDPISGHTALYWYRQSLGQGLEFLIYFQGNSAPDKSGLPSDRFSAERTGGSVSTLTIQRTQQEDSAVYLCASSLWGQGRNTEAFFGQGTRLTVV.